This T cell receptor beta chain emerged from a study of regulatory T cells in long-lasting Graves disease. Broader study findings: What was studied was peripheral blood only, and not thyroid tissue.

Libraries of TCR beta came from iRepertoire HTBI primers plus Arm-PCR of CDR3 regions. In TCRdb, the multiplex PCR reads were re-called with MiXCR into one record per CDR3 protein. The repertoire has around 400,000 distinct CDR3 sequences, roughly a sixth of them found once; the top ten carry 22%. This clonotype was seen only a few times. Its antigen is still unknown. A read error is possible here, since a much larger clone lies one base away. Time point in this sample: newly diagnosed GD, antithyroid drugs for less than 3 months. After RNA was extracted from PBMCs, the TCR library was made from it. Diagnosing Graves' disease relied on the American Thyroid Association guidelines. The sequenced sample was peripheral blood mononuclear cells (PBMCs), obtained at new diagnosis, from a patient treated with antithyroid drugs. This TCR came from a female donor with Graves disease.

DNA for the CDR3: TGTGCCAGCAGTGAGGAGGACGTCTCGGATAAGCAGTTCTTC. It codes for CASSEEDVSDKQFF. The J gene is TRBJ2-3, the V gene TRBV6-4; perhaps TRBD2 as D (5 bases). The DNA end is a closer match to TRBJ2-1, so the J assignment may be wrong. The CDR3 is made up of 14 amino acids. CDR1 and CDR2 from the germline V gene are MRHNA and SNTAGT.